These 29 T cell receptor beta chains came from one sample sequenced in a study of T cell repertoires in aging, cancer and after chemotherapy. TCR beta rearrangements were amplified from peripheral blood genomic DNA. TRB rearrangements spanning V, D and J were amplified using mixed TRB-A/B primers. A single record per CDR3 protein comes from TCRdb applying MiXCR to the multiplex PCR reads. The sample records thousands of distinct CDR3 sequences, over 25% being singletons. Material: blood. The receptors derive from a human donor in good health.

This clonotype is labeled as medium-sized (0.01 to 0.1%). This chain uses TRBV4-3 with TRBJ2-7; TRBD2 matches 9 bases. V was pared by 0 bases and J by 0 bases, with 3 bases of the junction left unmatched. This CDR3 contains 16 residues. Germline CDR1 reads LGHNA; CDR2 reads YSLEER. This chain's CDR3 is CASSQEPSGASYEQYF. The CDR3 region has the DNA TGCGCCAGCAGCCAAGAGCCTAGCGGGGCCTCCTACGAGCAGTACTTC.

J is TRBJ1-4 and V is TRBV29-1, with D possibly TRBD1 on 5 matching bases. V lost 7 bases and J 4 bases, leaving 10 bases between the germline ends. The germline V gene encodes CDR1 SQVTM and CDR2 ANQGSEA. The CDR3 consists of 12 residues. The CDR3 sequence is CSAQGLNEKLFF. In nucleotides, the CDR3 is TGCAGCGCTCAGGGACTTAATGAAAAACTGTTTTTT.

By share of the sample, this clonotype is large. The chain recombines TRBV6-6 with TRBJ1-6; D is unclear. V lost 2 bases to trimming and J lost 8 bases, with 4 bases between them. Germline values: CDR1 MNHNY, CDR2 SVGAGI (reference sequence). CDR3 size: 12 residues. CDR3 in amino acids: CASSYIDSPLHF. The DNA for the CDR3 is TGTGCCAGCAGTTACATCGATTCACCCCTCCACTTT.

The V and J genes are TRBV19 and TRBJ2-3, with TRBD2 matching over 12 bases. With 10 bases clipped from V and 6 bases from J, the junction kept 11 bases outside the gene matches. The V gene's germline CDR1 is LNHDA and CDR2 SQIVND (reference sequence). The CDR3 is 15 amino acids. The CDR3 DNA reads as TGTGCCACCCGACGACTAGCGGGGGTGTTGGATACGCAGTATTTT. Its translation is CATRRLAGVLDTQYF.

The rearrangement uses TRBV28 and TRBJ1-6; D unresolved. CDR1 and CDR2 from the germline V gene are MDHEN and SYDVKM. This CDR3 has 14 residues. Between the trimmed V and J ends, which lost 3 bases and 9 bases, there was a span of 12 bases. The CDR3 coding sequence is TGTGCCAGCAGTTTTGCGTGGCGTAGTTCACCCCTCCACTTT. Protein product: CASSFAWRSSPLHF.

The CDR3, as DNA: TGTGCCAGCAGTCGCCGACCAGGACAGGGCGGAGAGACCCAGTACTTC. Protein sequence: CASSRRPGQGGETQYF. The genes are TRBV6-2 or TRBV6-3 and TRBJ2-5; 8 bases match TRBD1. V dropped 5 bases and J dropped 4; count of bases not matched to a gene: 12. The CDR3 extends over 16 amino acids. In germline, CDR1 is MNHEY, CDR2 SVGEGT.

The gene calls are TRBV5-8 and TRBJ2-7; no firm D call. The CDR3 is made up of 14 amino acids. The V gene's germline CDR1 is SGHTS and CDR2 YDEGEE. Trimming left V 5 bases short and J 1 base short, with 13 bases between. Written as DNA, the CDR3 is TGTGCCAGCAGGACGCGGAAGGGTTCCTACGAGCAGTACTTC. It specifies CASRTRKGSYEQYF.

This clonotype is judged medium-sized. The rearrangement links TRBV6-6 to TRBJ2-3; D ambiguous. CDR3 length: 13 amino acids. Germline V gives CDR1 MNHNY, CDR2 SVGAGI (reference sequence). V was pared by 10 bases and J by 0 bases, with 11 bases between. The CDR3 coding sequence is TGTGCCACCCGACATAGGAGCACAGATACGCAGTATTTT. Translated, it gives CATRHRSTDTQYF.

This clonotype ranks as medium-sized. The chain recombines TRBV6-2 or TRBV6-3 with TRBJ1-2; no reliable D call. Germline CDR1 and CDR2: MNHEY and SVGEGT. CDR3 length equals 15 residues. The V end was cut by 0 bases, the J end by 0 bases, with 8 bases between. CDR3 in DNA: TGTGCCAGCAGTTACTCGCAGAGATCTAACTATGGCTACACCTTC. Translating it yields CASSYSQRSNYGYTF.

V and J are TRBV27 and TRBJ1-5; TRBD1 is a possible D gene (6 bases). Per germline, CDR1 MNHEY and CDR2 SMNVEV (reference sequence). The CDR3 loop spans 13 amino acids. Deletions cut 8 bases from V and 6 bases from J, with 14 bases between. CDR3 nucleotides: TGTGCCAGCGGGGGGGCGGATATTCAGCCCCAGCATTTT. Residues: CASGGADIQPQHF.

By sample share, this clonotype is medium-sized. V and J are TRBV6-5 and TRBJ1-4; a possible D gene is TRBD1 (6 bases). This CDR3 is 16 amino acids long. Deletions cut 7 bases from V and 4 bases from J, with 19 bases between. Germline V gene sequence: CDR1 MNHEY, CDR2 SVGAGI. CDR3 sequence: CASTSGDLGGNEKLFF. The CDR3 region has the DNA TGTGCCAGCACCTCAGGGGACTTGGGGGGTAATGAAAAACTGTTTTTT.

DNA of the CDR3: TGTGCCAGTAGTACCTCGGCGGGGAATTCTCAGCCCCAGCATTTT. Encoded protein: CASSTSAGNSQPQHF. The chain carries TRBV19 and TRBJ1-5, with no clear D. V lost 4 bases to trimming and J lost 6 bases, with 16 bases between them. The CDR3 spans 15 residues. The V gene's germline CDR1 is LNHDA and CDR2 SQIVND (reference sequence).

About this clonotype: A read error may explain this, as a much larger clone is one base away. This chain connects TRBV5-4 to TRBJ2-1, with a tentative D call TRBD2 (7 bases). The V gene's germline CDR1 is SGHNT and CDR2 YYREEE (reference sequence). The V and J ends lost 4 bases and 2 bases respectively, with 19 bases between them. The CDR3 has 17 amino acids. CDR3 coding DNA: TGTGCCAGCAGCCTAGGCGTGGGGGGGGCCCCCTACAATGAGCAGTTCTTC. As protein: CASSLGVGGAPYNEQFF. The full variable domain, with the rest looked up from reference TRBV5-4 and TRBJ2-1, is ETGVTQSPTHLIKTRGQQVTLRCSSQSGHNTVSWYQQALGQGPQFIFQYYREEENGRGNFPPRFSGLQFPNYSSELNVNALELDDSALYLCASSLGVGGAPYNEQFFGPGTRLTVL.

This clonotype is termed medium-sized. The rearrangement links TRBV20-1 to TRBJ1-5, with D perhaps TRBD1 (5 bases). From germline, CDR1 is DFQATT and CDR2 SNEGSKA (reference sequence). This CDR3 region has 16 residues. Trimming took off 0 bases at V and 7 bases at J, with 19 bases between the two ends. DNA of the CDR3: TGCAGTGCTAGAGATTGGTCGGGGCAGGGTGGGCAGCCCCAGCATTTT. Amino acid sequence: CSARDWSGQGGQPQHF.

This clonotype is termed medium-sized. The chain links TRBV4-3 to TRBJ2-3, with D perhaps matching TRBD1 (6 bases). The V end was cut by 0 bases, the J end by 6 bases, with 13 bases between. The germline gives CDR1 LGHNA, CDR2 YSLEER. The CDR3 is 15 residues long. The CDR3 sequence: CASSQDYGGKDTQYF. CDR3 bases: TGCGCCAGCAGCCAAGACTATGGGGGCAAGGATACGCAGTATTTT.

This clonotype is judged medium-sized. The chain uses TRBV6-1 and TRBJ2-1; D ambiguous. CDR1 MNHNS and CDR2 SASEGT come from the germline V gene. Between the trimmed V and J ends, which lost 1 base and 6 bases, there was a span of 13 bases. The CDR3 totals 15 residues. Written as DNA, the CDR3 is TGTGCCAGCAGTGAAGAGATAGGGAATACCAATGAGCAGTTCTTC. Translated, it gives CASSEEIGNTNEQFF.

Sample share makes this clonotype large. V is TRBV20-1 and J is TRBJ1-2; unclear D gene. Germline CDR1 is DFQATT and CDR2 is SNEGSKA (reference sequence). The V gene lost 6 bases and the J gene lost 0 bases, with 11 bases spanning the gap. The CDR3 is 13 residues long. The CDR3, as DNA: TGCAGTGCCACCACCCATGCTAACTATGGCTACACCTTC. Translating gives CSATTHANYGYTF.

By share, this clonotype counts as medium-sized. The chain joins TRBV20-1 to TRBJ2-3; 10 bases line up with TRBD2. Trimming took 6 bases from V and 0 from J; bases not matched to a gene: 9. The CDR3 spans 16 residues. Per germline, CDR1 DFQATT and CDR2 SNEGSKA (reference sequence). In DNA, the CDR3 is TGCAGTGCCCAGAGCGGGGGGGCCTCTAGCACAGATACGCAGTATTTT. Its translation is CSAQSGGASSTDTQYF.

By share of the sample, this clonotype is medium-sized. This chain uses TRBV27 with TRBJ2-2; D is unclear. CDR1 and CDR2 (germline): MNHEY, SMNVEV (reference sequence). V shed 8 bases and J shed 6 bases, with 10 bases lying between them. CDR3 length: 12 residues. DNA for the CDR3: TGTGCCAGCGCTATAACCCCCGGGGAGCTGTTTTTT. Encoded protein: CASAITPGELFF.

This clonotype is deemed medium-sized (0.01 to 0.1%). The rearrangement links TRBV4-1 to TRBJ2-3, with D hard to call. The CDR3 is made up of 16 amino acids. From germline, CDR1 is MGHRA and CDR2 YSYEKL. V was pared by 0 bases and J by 2 bases, with 12 bases between. This chain's CDR3 is CASSQEFVMLTDTQYF. In DNA form, the CDR3 reads TGCGCCAGCAGCCAAGAGTTCGTAATGCTCACAGATACGCAGTATTTT.

This clonotype is large by share. The chain couples TRBV4-3 to TRBJ1-2, with D tentatively TRBD1 (5 bases). The germline V gene has CDR1 LGHNA and CDR2 YSLEER. Trimming removed 0 bases at V and 9 bases at J, with 20 bases between. The CDR3 contains 16 residues. The CDR3 DNA follows: TGCGCCAGCAGCCAAGATACATGGCAGGGTGTTAGTAGCTACACCTTC. Its protein is CASSQDTWQGVSSYTF.

This clonotype has only one observation. Given a much more abundant clone one base away, this may be a read error. The chain is built from TRBV28 and TRBJ2-7; D uncertain. Per the germline V gene, CDR1 is MDHEN and CDR2 is SYDVKM. The CDR3 extends over 10 amino acids. With 7 bases removed from V and 2 bases from J, the gap between germline ends came to 3 bases. DNA for the CDR3: TGTGCCAGCACTACCTACGAGCAGTACTTC. It codes for CASTTYEQYF.

This clonotype was seen more than once but under ten times. The chain employs TRBV7-2 and TRBJ2-1; either TRBD1 or TRBD2 may supply D (5 bases each). Between the trimmed V and J ends, which lost 3 bases and 1 base, there was a span of 16 bases. The CDR3 is made up of 17 amino acids. From germline, CDR1 is SGHTA and CDR2 FQGNSA. As DNA, the CDR3 is TGTGCCAGCAGCTTGGGGGATAGGGTTTTGTCCTACAATGAGCAGTTCTTC. Residues: CASSLGDRVLSYNEQFF.

By share, this clonotype ranks as large. The J gene is TRBJ1-2, the V gene TRBV4-3; 7 nucleotides agree with TRBD1. Germline loops: CDR1 LGHNA, CDR2 YSLEER. V shed 0 bases, J shed 3 bases, and the junction held 7 bases outside the gene matches. This CDR3 contains 16 residues. The CDR3 coding sequence is TGCGCCAGCAGCCAAGATCCGGGACAGCCCCACTATGGCTACACCTTC. Translation gives CASSQDPGQPHYGYTF.

In this sample, this clonotype is medium-sized. The gene calls are TRBV6-2 or TRBV6-3 and TRBJ1-2; TRBD1 agrees at 7 bases. The length of the CDR3 is 14 residues. The junction had 8 bases not matched to a gene; V was cut back by 6 bases and J by 4 bases. Germline assignment: CDR1 MNHEY and CDR2 SVGEGT. The CDR3 DNA reads TGTGCCAGCAGACCCGGGACAGAGAGCTATGGCTACACCTTC. Amino acid sequence: CASRPGTESYGYTF.

This clonotype is classed as medium-sized (0.01 to 0.1%). The chain couples TRBV28 to TRBJ1-3; D gene unclear. V was pared by 2 bases and J by 0 bases, with 14 bases between. This CDR3 region has 17 residues. CDR1 is MDHEN, CDR2 SYDVKM, per germline. The CDR3 DNA is TGTGCCAGCAGTTTAATAGTAGGGTCTCTCTCTGGAAACACCATATATTTT. It codes for CASSLIVGSLSGNTIYF.

This clonotype came up once. A junction end diverges from the germline sequence, so it may reflect a read error. The chain joins TRBV11-2 to TRBJ2-1, with 11 bases fitting TRBD2. Germline V gene sequence: CDR1 SGHAT, CDR2 FQNNGV. The CDR3 totals 15 residues. The CDR3 loop is CPSSPLGLAGNEQFF. CDR3 coding DNA: TGTCCCAGCAGCCCCCTAGGACTAGCGGGCAATGAGCAGTTCTTC.

In this sample, this clonotype is medium-sized. The gene calls are TRBV20-1 and TRBJ2-7; D remains unclear. V was cut by 4 bases and J by 0 bases, with 7 bases left in between. This CDR3 spans 12 amino acids. Germline assignment: CDR1 DFQATT and CDR2 SNEGSKA (reference sequence). CDR3 coding DNA: TGCAGTGCTAAGGCGGACTCCTACGAGCAGTACTTC. This translates into CSAKADSYEQYF.

For this clonotype: A much larger clone lies one base from this, so it may be a read error. This chain uses TRBV5-5 with TRBJ2-1; D perhaps matches TRBD2 (7 bases). Germline V gene data show CDR1 as SGHKS and CDR2 as YYEKEE (reference sequence). Between the trimmed V and J ends, which lost 8 bases and 1 base, there was a span of 16 bases. This CDR3 contains 15 residues. The CDR3 sequence: CARSPGGRSYNEQFF. As DNA, the CDR3 is TGTGCCAGAAGCCCCGGGGGGCGGTCCTACAATGAGCAGTTCTTC. Supplemented by reference TRBV5-5 and TRBJ2-1, the full variable domain reads DAGVTQSPTHLIKTRGQQVTLRCSPISGHKSVSWYQQVLGQGPQFIFQYYEKEERGRGNFPDRFSARQFPNYSSELNVNALLLGDSALYLCARSPGGRSYNEQFFGPGTRLTVL.